These 28 T cell receptor beta chains were all obtained from the same sample, sequenced in a study of cytomegalovirus exposure and HLA in healthy donors. Use of 60 Vbeta and 13 Jbeta primers characterized the PCR. The repertoire was sequenced with immunoSEQ multiplex PCR; TCRdb's copy has only in-frame clones and lacks some. The table has about 130,000 clones, roughly 78% seen once. Sample: PBMCs. The receptors shown here come from a man aged 35-49 years in good health and CMV-seronegative.

The chain combines TRBV5-4 with TRBJ2-7; a possible D gene is TRBD2 (5 bases). The V gene lost 4 bases and the J gene lost 3 bases, with 14 bases spanning the gap. CDR1 and CDR2 from the germline V gene are SGHNT and YYREEE (reference sequence). This CDR3 is 14 amino acids long. Here the CDR3 DNA reads TGTGCCAGCAGCCCCAACCCCGGGATCTACGAGCAGTACTTC. It codes for CASSPNPGIYEQYF. Full variable domain (outside the CDR3, taken from reference TRBV5-4 and TRBJ2-7): ETGVTQSPTHLIKTRGQQVTLRCSSQSGHNTVSWYQQALGQGPQFIFQYYREEENGRGNFPPRFSGLQFPNYSSELNVNALELDDSALYLCASSPNPGIYEQYFGPGTRLTVT.

The rearrangement uses TRBV6-5 and TRBJ1-4; the D gene is possibly TRBD1 (5 bases). V was shortened by 6 bases and J by 8 bases, with 19 bases between the two germline ends. The CDR3 has 15 amino acids. Germline V gene sequence: CDR1 MNHEY, CDR2 SVGAGI. The CDR3 spells CASSLDRQGGEKLFF. The CDR3 DNA is TGTGCCAGCAGCCTGGATCGGCAGGGTGGCGAAAAACTGTTTTTT.

This clone has only one observation. The chain has TRBV20-1 and TRBJ1-1, with D tentatively TRBD1 (6 bases). The CDR3 has 11 amino acids. CDR1 and CDR2 from the germline V gene are DFQATT and SNEGSKA (reference sequence). V was trimmed by 3 bases and J by 11 bases, leaving 13 bases between them. The CDR3 nucleotides read TGCAGTGCTAGTCGAAAGGGGGTCGCTTTCTTT. It encodes CSASRKGVAFF.

The chain couples TRBV6-1 to TRBJ1-5; D unresolved. This CDR3 contains 15 residues. Trimming cost V 1 base and J 10 bases, with 17 bases left between them. Germline CDR1 reads MNHNS; CDR2 reads SASEGT. In nucleotides, the CDR3 is TGTGCCAGCAGTGAAGTTGGTACCGCTTCGGGACCCCAGCATTTT. This translates into CASSEVGTASGPQHF.

The chain is built from TRBV29-1 and TRBJ2-7, with 11 bases lining up with TRBD2. The CDR3 spans 13 residues. The V segment lost 4 bases and the J segment 7 bases; nucleotides outside the gene matches: 6. Per germline, CDR1 SQVTM and CDR2 ANQGSEA. CDR3 nucleotides: TGCAGCGTTGCGGAACTAGCGGGAGATGAGCAGTACTTC. Protein product: CSVAELAGDEQYF.

J is TRBJ1-5 and V is TRBV19; TRBD1 might be the D (6 bases). Trimming took off 10 bases at V and 6 bases at J, with 25 bases between the two ends. Germline CDR1 reads LNHDA; CDR2 reads SQIVND (reference sequence). The CDR3 covers 16 residues. CDR3 sequence: CATRTPGQGLSQPQHF. In DNA form, the CDR3 reads TGTGCCACCCGCACCCCCGGGCAGGGGCTAAGTCAGCCCCAGCATTTT.

The CDR3 nucleotides read TGCGCCAGCAGCATTTTGACAGGGTCAACCTACGAGCAGTACTTC. Its protein product is CASSILTGSTYEQYF. The chain recombines TRBV5-1 with TRBJ2-7; 7 bases line up with TRBD1. The germline CDR1 and CDR2 sequences are SGHRS and YFSETQ. The CDR3 length is 15 residues. With 4 bases clipped from V and 2 bases from J, the junction kept 9 bases outside the gene matches. Filled out from reference TRBV5-1 and TRBJ2-7, the complete variable domain reads KAGVTQTPRYLIKTRGQQVTLSCSPISGHRSVSWYQQTPGQGLQFLFEYFSETQRNKGNFPGRFSGRQFSNSRSEMNVSTLELGDSALYLCASSILTGSTYEQYFGPGTRLTVT.

The V and J genes are TRBV19 and TRBJ2-1; 16 nucleotides align to TRBD2. The V gene's germline CDR1 is LNHDA and CDR2 SQIVND (reference sequence). J gave up 2 bases and V 8 bases, and 12 bases lay outside the gene matches. The CDR3 length is 19 residues. The CDR3 loop reads CASFSGTSGRAGTYNEQFF. CDR3 sequence (DNA): TGTGCCAGTTTCTCTGGGACTAGCGGGAGGGCCGGGACCTACAATGAGCAGTTCTTC.

V and J are TRBV5-1 and TRBJ1-6; tentative D call: TRBD1 (5 bases). The germline gives CDR1 SGHRS, CDR2 YFSETQ. This CDR3 spans 16 amino acids. The V end lost 0 bases, the J end lost 4 bases, and 11 bases lay between the germline ends. Here the CDR3 DNA reads TGCGCCAGCAGCTTGGGGGGGGTAGAGTATAATTCACCCCTCCACTTT. Amino acids: CASSLGGVEYNSPLHF.

This clone was found once. This chain uses TRBV21-1 with TRBJ1-5; the table gives TRBD1 as D, unverified against the DNA. TRBV21-1 constitutes a pseudogene. The CDR3 is made up of 14 amino acids. Written as DNA, the CDR3 is TGTGCCAGCCTCAGGGGGGCTAGCAATCAGCCCCAGCATTTT. Translation gives CASLRGASNQPQHF.

This rearrangement joins TRBV7-9 to TRBJ1-4; D is perhaps TRBD1 (5 bases). Germline CDR1 and CDR2: SEHNR and FQNEAQ (reference sequence). V was cut by 5 bases and J by 7 bases, with 8 bases left in between. The CDR3 length is 12 residues. The chain's CDR3 is CASSARVEKLFF. In DNA form, the CDR3 reads TGTGCCAGCAGCGCCAGGGTTGAAAAACTGTTTTTT.

This clone was counted only a few times. J is TRBJ1-1 and V is TRBV2; D may be TRBD1 (6 bases). CDR1 and CDR2 from the germline V gene are SNHLY and FYNNEI. With 6 bases removed from V and 1 base from J, the gap between germline ends came to 12 bases. The CDR3 extends over 14 amino acids. The chain's CDR3 is CASSLGTKNTEAFF. The CDR3 DNA sequence: TGTGCCAGCAGCCTCGGGACAAAGAACACTGAAGCTTTCTTT.

This clone appeared a few times. The chain recombines TRBV28 with TRBJ1-2; D gene unclear. Germline CDR1 MDHEN, CDR2 SYDVKM. The CDR3 totals 12 residues. With 1 base removed from V and 5 bases from J, the gap between germline ends came to 5 bases. The CDR3 sequence is CASSLFGYGYTF. DNA for the CDR3: TGTGCCAGCAGTTTATTCGGGTATGGCTACACCTTC.

The chain employs TRBV15 and TRBJ2-7, with 9 bases that match TRBD1. CDR1 is LNHNV, CDR2 YYDKDF, per germline (reference sequence). The CDR3 runs to 16 residues. Trimming cost V 5 bases and J 4 bases; bases outside gene matches: 12. The CDR3 spells CATSRGQGTIRYEQYF. The DNA of the CDR3 is TGTGCCACCAGCCGAGGACAGGGGACAATCAGGTACGAGCAGTACTTC.

The V and J genes are TRBV9 and TRBJ1-4; 7 bases are a match to TRBD1. Trimming took 4 bases from V and 8 from J; bases not matched to a gene: 8. The CDR3 runs 14 residues. CDR1 SGDLS and CDR2 YYNGEE come from the germline V gene. Here the CDR3 DNA reads TGTGCCAGCAGCCCCGGAAGGGGGCAGGAAAAACTGTTTTTT. Translated: CASSPGRGQEKLFF.

The rearrangement uses TRBV6-6 and TRBJ2-3, with TRBD2 matching 10 bases. The germline V gene has CDR1 MNHNY and CDR2 SVGAGI (reference sequence). V gave up 4 bases and J gave up 5 bases; unmatched junction bases: 9. The CDR3 has 16 amino acids. The CDR3 bases are TGTGCCAGCAGTTTTCAAGCGGGAGGGCCTGGAGATACGCAGTATTTT. Amino acids: CASSFQAGGPGDTQYF.

This rearrangement joins TRBV5-1 to TRBJ2-2, with 7 bases identical to TRBD1. The CDR3 totals 15 residues. V gave up 6 bases and J gave up 0 bases; unmatched junction bases: 5. In germline, CDR1 is SGHRS, CDR2 YFSETQ. CDR3 bases: TGCGCCAGCACCCTGGACAGGCCGAACACCGGGGAGCTGTTTTTT. Its translation: CASTLDRPNTGELFF. Looking up the rest from reference TRBV5-1 and TRBJ2-2 gives the full variable domain: KAGVTQTPRYLIKTRGQQVTLSCSPISGHRSVSWYQQTPGQGLQFLFEYFSETQRNKGNFPGRFSGRQFSNSRSEMNVSTLELGDSALYLCASTLDRPNTGELFFGEGSRLTVL.

The chain couples TRBV5-5 to TRBJ2-1, with 13 bases lining up with TRBD2. The CDR3 sequence is 15 residues long. The junction had 9 bases not matched to a gene; V was cut back by 4 bases and J by 11 bases. Germline loops: CDR1 SGHKS, CDR2 YYEKEE (reference sequence). CDR3 DNA sequence: TGTGCCAGCAGCCCCCCGGGACTAGCGGGGAGGAAGCAGTTCTTC. This codes for CASSPPGLAGRKQFF.

The chain carries TRBV5-1 and TRBJ2-7, with 13 bases aligning to TRBD2. Germline V lookup: CDR1 SGHRS, CDR2 YFSETQ. V lost 7 bases to trimming and J lost 7 bases; unmatched junction nucleotides: 17. This CDR3 is 17 amino acids long. This chain's CDR3 is CASRYGLAGASTREQYF. CDR3 sequence (DNA): TGCGCCAGCCGCTACGGACTAGCGGGAGCCTCCACCAGGGAGCAGTACTTC.

This chain connects TRBV5-4 to TRBJ2-6; a weak D match, TRBD2 (6 bases). Germline CDR1 and CDR2: SGHNT and YYREEE (reference sequence). This CDR3 has 15 residues. The CDR3 DNA follows: TGTGCAGCCACGATGGGGGGATCTGGGGCCAACGTCCTGACTTTC. Translation: CAATMGGSGANVLTF.

The rearrangement joins TRBV5-1 to TRBJ2-5; D gene ambiguous. Germline CDR1 is SGHRS and CDR2 is YFSETQ. Deletions cut 3 bases from V and 4 bases from J, with 4 bases between. The CDR3 consists of 11 residues. CDR3 amino acids: CASSSGETQYF. The CDR3 DNA reads as TGCGCCAGCAGCTCAGGAGAGACCCAGTACTTC.

This chain uses TRBV2 with TRBJ2-3; 15 bases match TRBD2. Germline CDR1 and CDR2: SNHLY and FYNNEI. The V and J ends lost 4 bases and 7 bases, in that order; junction bases with no gene match: 3. The CDR3 length is 15 residues. The CDR3 reads CASSGTSGGANTQYF. CDR3 DNA: TGTGCCAGCAGTGGGACTAGCGGGGGGGCCAATACGCAGTATTTT.

This sequence joins TRBV2 and TRBJ2-5; 15 bases match TRBD2. Germline CDR1 SNHLY, CDR2 FYNNEI. The CDR3 has 15 amino acids. V gave up 6 bases and J gave up 5 bases; unmatched junction bases: 4. The CDR3 spells CASRGLAGGRETQYF. CDR3 coding DNA: TGTGCCAGCAGGGGACTAGCGGGGGGAAGGGAGACCCAGTACTTC.

The rearrangement links TRBV30 to TRBJ1-1; D might be TRBD1 (6 bases). The CDR3 consists of 14 residues. CDR1 is GTSNPN, CDR2 SVGIG, per germline (reference sequence). V shed 3 bases and J shed 3 bases, with 14 bases lying between them. The CDR3 sequence: CAWRARQVYTEAFF. The DNA of the CDR3 is TGTGCCTGGAGGGCTAGACAGGTTTACACTGAAGCTTTCTTT.

The V and J genes are TRBV7-9 and TRBJ2-5, with D maybe TRBD1 (7 bases). Germline CDR1 reads SEHNR; CDR2 reads FQNEAQ (reference sequence). V was clipped by 5 bases and J by 5 bases, with 12 bases between them. The CDR3 is 13 residues long. CDR3 residues: CASSPTGRETQYF. In nucleotides, the CDR3 is TGTGCCAGCAGCCCGACAGGGAGGGAGACCCAGTACTTC.

Concerning this clone itself: It is likely a read error, because the conserved phenylalanine at the end of the CDR3 is missing. J is TRBJ2-3 and V is TRBV5-1; TRBD1 matches 7 bases. The CDR3 extends over 16 amino acids. J was trimmed by 1 base and V by 4 bases; bases with no gene match: 9. Germline-derived CDR1 and CDR2 are SGHRS and YFSETQ. The CDR3 DNA sequence: TGCGCCAGCAGCCTCATGACAGGGTCGGGCACAGATACGCAGTATGTT. Its protein product is CASSLMTGSGTDTQYV.

This CDR3 is CASSLSGGVNTGELFF. DNA of the CDR3: TGTGCCAGCAGTTTATCCGGGGGGGTTAACACCGGGGAGCTGTTTTTT. V and J are TRBV27 and TRBJ2-2; 8 positions match TRBD2. This CDR3 contains 16 residues. Germline V gene lookup returns CDR1 MNHEY and CDR2 SMNVEV (reference sequence). V shed 0 bases and J 2 bases; nucleotides not matched to a gene: 2.

This clone has only a few counts. The chain links TRBV6-1 to TRBJ2-1, with 9 bases matching TRBD2. Germline values: CDR1 MNHNS, CDR2 SASEGT. Trimming cost V 5 bases and J 7 bases; bases outside gene matches: 9. The CDR3 extends over 15 amino acids. Here the CDR3 reads CASSRLADGKNEQFF. The CDR3 bases are TGTGCCAGCAGTCGACTAGCGGACGGAAAAAATGAGCAGTTCTTC.